Sequencing of this T cell receptor (beta chain) was carried out in a study of cytomegalovirus exposure and HLA in healthy donors. Across the whole study: The study placed less than 90% of its approximately 430 genotyped donors in the Caucasian-associated ancestry cluster.

Between the trimmed V and J ends, which lost 2 bases and 6 bases, there was a span of 6 bases. The germline gives CDR1 MNHNY, CDR2 SVGAGI (reference sequence). The CDR3 sequence is 12 residues long. The PCR used 60 Vbeta and 13 Jbeta primers. Generated by immunoSEQ multiplex PCR, the TCRdb table keeps only in-frame clones and is missing some. The data hold 200,000 to 250,000 clones, with roughly 88% observed a single time. As regards this clone: Its antigen is unidentified.

Study-wide results and caveats: Immune exposure data for these donors was limited to CMV serostatus. In vitro confirmation showed three CMV-associated chains to be CMV antigen specific.

Sequenced material: PBMCs. V and J are TRBV6-6 and TRBJ2-3; the D is unclear. This TCR came from a boy between 2 and 10 years old in good health and CMV-seronegative. CDR3 protein: CASSYPRDTQYF. The DNA for the CDR3 is TGTGCCAGCAGTTACCCGAGGGATACGCAGTATTTT.